The rows below give T cell receptor beta chains drawn from one sample of a study of T cell repertoires in cytomegalovirus infection. The antigens for these receptors are not known. Via MiXCR, TCRdb re-called the reads, giving one row per CDR3 protein. This table has about 890,000 distinct CDR3 sequences, approximately 31% appearing once. The input for sequencing was cultured CD8+ T cells from PBMCs, taken from culture after CMV antigen stimulation. These receptors were taken from a human donor in good health (CMV status not recorded). Some clones in this sample may be carry-over from other donors' samples. Both conserved end residues are part of each CDR3. The D gene is left open where the match is weak. Clone size, where shown, is once, few, many, or a class for clones that have expanded.

DNA: TGTGCCAGCGGGCGTAAGGCAAAGGGGTTCTACAATAAGCAGTTCTTC
CDR3: CASGRKAKGFYNKQFF
size: .
length: 16
D: .
J: TRBJ2-1
V: TRBV2

DNA: TGTGCCAGCAGTTACGGGACGCGGACTGAAGCTTTCTTT
CDR3: CASSYGTRTEAFF
size: many
length: 13
D: .
J: TRBJ1-1
V: TRBV6-5

DNA: TGCAGTGCACGGTTGGACACTGAAGCTTTCTTT
CDR3: CSARLDTEAFF
size: .
length: 11
D: .
J: TRBJ1-1
V: TRBV20-1

DNA: TGCAGCGTTCCCAATCATGACACTGAAGCTTTCTTT
CDR3: CSVPNHDTEAFF
size: few
length: 12
D: .
J: TRBJ1-1
V: TRBV29-1

DNA: TGTGCCAGCAGGGGCGGGGGTGTTTACAATGAGCAGTTCTTC
CDR3: CASRGGGVYNEQFF
size: many
length: 14
D: TRBD2
J: TRBJ2-1
V: TRBV7-6

DNA: TGTGCCAGTAGCCAGACTAGCGGGGACCTCGGCACAGATACGCAGTATTTT
CDR3: CASSQTSGDLGTDTQYF
size: .
length: 17
D: TRBD2
J: TRBJ2-3
V: TRBV19

DNA: TGTGCCAGCAGACAAGGACTCGATGGTCAGCCCCAGCATTTT
CDR3: CASRQGLDGQPQHF
size: few
length: 14
D: .
J: TRBJ1-5
V: TRBV27

DNA: TGTGCCAGCAGTTTAGGGGGGACTCACACTGAAGCTTTCTTT
CDR3: CASSLGGTHTEAFF
size: once
length: 14
D: .
J: TRBJ1-1
V: TRBV27

DNA: TGTGCCAGCGGAATACCGGGACCGGACTACAATGAGCAGTTCTTC
CDR3: CASGIPGPDYNEQFF
size: few
length: 15
D: .
J: TRBJ2-1
V: TRBV6-5

DNA: TGTGCCAGCAGCCAAGATGTAGGAACTGAAGCTTTCTTT
CDR3: CASSQDVGTEAFF
size: few
length: 13
D: .
J: TRBJ1-1
V: TRBV4-2

DNA: TGTGCCATCATAAGGGTCTTGCCGGACAGCCCAGTACTTTATGGCTACACCTTC
CDR3: CAIIRVLPDSPVLYGYTF
size: .
length: 18
D: .
J: TRBJ1-2
V: TRBV10-3

DNA: TGTGCCAGCAGTACCATAGTGGACCGACCGAACACCGGGGAGCTGTTTTTT
CDR3: CASSTIVDRPNTGELFF
size: once
length: 17
D: .
J: TRBJ2-2
V: TRBV27

DNA: TGCAGTGCTAGAGATATAGGGCTGGGCACTGAAGCTTTCTTT
CDR3: CSARDIGLGTEAFF
size: .
length: 14
D: .
J: TRBJ1-1
V: TRBV20-1

DNA: TGTGCCAGCAGTTTTTCCGTGATCAATCAGCCCCAGCATTTT
CDR3: CASSFSVINQPQHF
size: few
length: 14
D: .
J: TRBJ1-5
V: TRBV28

DNA: TGTGCCAGCAGCTTGGAAGACAGGGGGATCTATGGCTACACCTTC
CDR3: CASSLEDRGIYGYTF
size: .
length: 15
D: TRBD1
J: TRBJ1-2
V: TRBV5-5

DNA: TGTGCCAGCAGCCCCGAGTGGGTCCGGGGCTACACCTTC
CDR3: CASSPEWVRGYTF
size: few
length: 13
D: .
J: TRBJ1-2
V: TRBV5-8

DNA: TGTGCCAGCAGTTATTCCACAGGGGGATACAATCAGCCCCAGCATTTT
CDR3: CASSYSTGGYNQPQHF
size: .
length: 16
D: TRBD1
J: TRBJ1-5
V: TRBV7-9

DNA: TGTGCTAGTGGTGGGGGACTAGCGGGGGTGCACTCCTACAATGAGCAGTTCTTC
CDR3: CASGGGLAGVHSYNEQFF
size: few
length: 18
D: TRBD2
J: TRBJ2-1
V: TRBV12-5

DNA: TGTGCCAGCAGCTTAAATTTATGGCAGCCGAGTGAAAAACTGTTTTTT
CDR3: CASSLNLWQPSEKLFF
size: many
length: 16
D: .
J: TRBJ1-4
V: TRBV7-2

DNA: TGTGCCAGCAGTTTAGGGGGACTTACAGATACGCAGTATTTT
CDR3: CASSLGGLTDTQYF
size: many
length: 14
D: .
J: TRBJ2-3
V: TRBV12-3/TRBV12-4

DNA: TGTGCCAGCAGTTTGTACAGGGGGAACACTGAAGCTTTCTTT
CDR3: CASSLYRGNTEAFF
size: many
length: 14
D: TRBD1
J: TRBJ1-1
V: TRBV27

DNA: TGTGCTAGCAGCCCAACGCCAGGGCGGGAGACCCAGTACTTC
CDR3: CASSPTPGRETQYF
size: few
length: 14
D: .
J: TRBJ2-5
V: TRBV7-6

DNA: TGTGCCAGCAGCCCTGGCAGGGGACTCACAGATACGCAGTATTTT
CDR3: CASSPGRGLTDTQYF
size: few
length: 15
D: .
J: TRBJ2-3
V: TRBV7-9

DNA: TGTGCCAACAGCCAAGATATAGGCCGGAACACTGAAGCTTTCTTT
CDR3: CANSQDIGRNTEAFF
size: once
length: 15
D: .
J: TRBJ1-1
V: TRBV3-1

DNA: TGTGCCACCAGTGATTTGGGGGGTCCTAGCACAGATACGCAGTATTTT
CDR3: CATSDLGGPSTDTQYF
size: few
length: 16
D: .
J: TRBJ2-3
V: TRBV24-1

DNA: TGTGCCAGCAGTGCGGGGAGTACCTTTGGCTACACCTTC
CDR3: CASSAGSTFGYTF
size: .
length: 13
D: .
J: TRBJ1-2
V: TRBV6-2/TRBV6-3

DNA: TGCGCCAGCAGCCGACAGGGACCTGAGCAGTTCTTC
CDR3: CASSRQGPEQFF
size: .
length: 12
D: TRBD1
J: TRBJ2-1
V: TRBV4-1

DNA: TGCAGTGCTACTGACCGATTAGCCTCCTACGAGCAGTACTTC
CDR3: CSATDRLASYEQYF
size: few
length: 14
D: .
J: TRBJ2-7
V: TRBV20-1

DNA: TGTGCCAGCAGTTCCCTGGGGGGTGGCGATCAGCCCCAGCATTTT
CDR3: CASSSLGGGDQPQHF
size: .
length: 15
D: .
J: TRBJ1-5
V: TRBV6-5

DNA: TGTGCCAGCAGTTTCACCCCGGGACATCAAGAGACCCAGTACTTC
CDR3: CASSFTPGHQETQYF
size: .
length: 15
D: .
J: TRBJ2-5
V: TRBV28

DNA: TGTGCCAGCAGCTTAGCCCGGTGGACTGAAGCTTTCTTT
CDR3: CASSLARWTEAFF
size: .
length: 13
D: .
J: TRBJ1-1
V: TRBV7-8

DNA: TGTGCCAGCAGCTCCGTAAGAGGGTTGGGCAAAAACATTCAGTACTTC
CDR3: CASSSVRGLGKNIQYF
size: few
length: 16
D: .
J: TRBJ2-4
V: TRBV5-6

DNA: TGTGCCAGCAGCTTTTTAAGGAATTACTACCTCGCGAACACCGGGGAGCTGTTTTTT
CDR3: CASSFLRNYYLANTGELFF
size: many
length: 19
D: .
J: TRBJ2-2
V: TRBV7-9

DNA: TGTGCCAGCAGCTCCGATGAGGGTAACACCGGGGAGCTGTTTTTT
CDR3: CASSSDEGNTGELFF
size: .
length: 15
D: .
J: TRBJ2-2
V: TRBV11-3

DNA: TGTGCCAGCAGTCCCGGGACGGACTACTACGAGCAGTACTTC
CDR3: CASSPGTDYYEQYF
size: .
length: 14
D: .
J: TRBJ2-7
V: TRBV12-3/TRBV12-4

DNA: TGTGCCAGCAGCTCGAACCCGGACGATTGGGAGCAGTACTTC
CDR3: CASSSNPDDWEQYF
size: .
length: 14
D: .
J: TRBJ2-7
V: TRBV7-6

DNA: TGTGCCAGCAGTTACGCTTCGACTCCAACGGAGGCTTTCTTT
CDR3: CASSYASTPTEAFF
size: .
length: 14
D: .
J: TRBJ1-1
V: TRBV6-5

DNA: TGTGCCGTGGTGACTAACACCGGGGAGCTGTTTTTT
CDR3: CAVVTNTGELFF
size: .
length: 12
D: .
J: TRBJ2-2
V: TRBV25-1

DNA: TGTGCCAGCAGTTTGCCGGGACAGGGGAGGAATGAGCAGTTCTTC
CDR3: CASSLPGQGRNEQFF
size: few
length: 15
D: TRBD1
J: TRBJ2-1
V: TRBV6-1

DNA: TGTGCCAGCCCCATGGAAATGGAGACCCAGTACTTC
CDR3: CASPMEMETQYF
size: few
length: 12
D: .
J: TRBJ2-5
V: TRBV7-2

DNA: TGTGCCAGCAGCGCACAGGTTAACACTGAAGCTTTCTTT
CDR3: CASSAQVNTEAFF
size: few
length: 13
D: .
J: TRBJ1-1
V: TRBV6-2/TRBV6-3

DNA: TGTGCCAGCAGCTGGGGGGGGATTAATGAGCAGTTCTTC
CDR3: CASSWGGINEQFF
size: many
length: 13
D: TRBD2
J: TRBJ2-1
V: TRBV27

DNA: TGTGCCAGCAGTTTTACCCAGGGAGTCTATGGCTACACCTTC
CDR3: CASSFTQGVYGYTF
size: .
length: 14
D: .
J: TRBJ1-2
V: TRBV12-3/TRBV12-4